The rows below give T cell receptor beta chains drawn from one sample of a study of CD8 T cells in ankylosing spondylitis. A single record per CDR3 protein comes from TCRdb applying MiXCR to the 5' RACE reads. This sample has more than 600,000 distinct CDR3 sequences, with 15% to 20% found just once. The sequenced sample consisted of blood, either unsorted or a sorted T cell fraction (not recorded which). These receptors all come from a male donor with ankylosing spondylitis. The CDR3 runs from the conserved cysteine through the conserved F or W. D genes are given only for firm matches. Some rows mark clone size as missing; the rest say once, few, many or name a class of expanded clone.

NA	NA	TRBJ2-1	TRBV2	CASTRDRDSYNEQFF	TGTGCCAGCACCCGGGACCGCGACTCCTACAATGAGCAGTTCTTC
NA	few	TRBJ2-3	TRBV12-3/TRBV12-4	CASSLVMVAEAETDTQYF	TGTGCCAGCAGTTTAGTGATGGTAGCGGAGGCGGAAACAGATACGCAGTATTTT
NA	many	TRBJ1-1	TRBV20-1	CSARDHRPGSTEAFF	TGCAGTGCTAGAGATCACCGCCCGGGTTCCACTGAAGCTTTCTTT
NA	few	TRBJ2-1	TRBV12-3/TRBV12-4	CASSLGGLPTASSYNEQFF	TGTGCCAGCAGCTTAGGAGGACTCCCCACCGCCAGCTCCTACAATGAGCAGTTCTTC
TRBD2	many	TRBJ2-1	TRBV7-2	CASSLVGLAGYNEQFF	TGTGCCAGCAGCTTAGTGGGACTAGCGGGCTACAATGAGCAGTTCTTC
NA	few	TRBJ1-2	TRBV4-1	CASSQDRQVDGYTF	TGCGCCAGCAGCCAAGATAGGCAGGTGGATGGCTACACCTTC
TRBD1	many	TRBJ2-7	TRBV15	CATSREGTGAYEQYF	TGTGCCACCAGCAGAGAAGGGACAGGGGCATACGAGCAGTACTTC
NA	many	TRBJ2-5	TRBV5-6	CASSDLQETQYF	TGTGCCAGCAGCGACCTTCAAGAGACCCAGTACTTC
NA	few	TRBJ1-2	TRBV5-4	CASSYSGGRHFSGYTF	TGTGCCAGCAGCTACTCAGGAGGGCGGCACTTCTCTGGCTACACCTTC
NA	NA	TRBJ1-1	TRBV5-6	CASSSRQEAFF	TGTGCCAGCAGTAGTAGACAGGAAGCTTTCTTT
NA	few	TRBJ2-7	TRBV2	CASQRGGEQYF	TGTGCCAGTCAGAGAGGGGGGGAGCAGTACTTC
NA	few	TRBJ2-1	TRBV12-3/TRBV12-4	CASTDVRYNEQFF	TGTGCCAGCACGGACGTCAGGTACAATGAGCAGTTCTTC
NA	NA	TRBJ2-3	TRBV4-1	CASSGGVSTDTQYF	TGCGCCAGCAGCGGGGGAGTCAGTACAGATACGCAGTATTTT
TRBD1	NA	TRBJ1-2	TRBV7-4	CASSPNRGRVSGYTF	TGTGCCAGCAGCCCCAACAGGGGGCGAGTATCTGGCTACACCTTC
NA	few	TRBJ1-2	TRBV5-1	CASSSETVNYGYTF	TGCGCCAGCAGCTCGGAGACAGTTAACTATGGCTACACCTTC
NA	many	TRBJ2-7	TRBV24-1	CATQRGSSYEQYF	TGTGCCACCCAACGGGGGAGCTCCTACGAGCAGTACTTC
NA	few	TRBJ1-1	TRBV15	CATSRYGQSGGAFF	TGTGCCACCAGCAGATACGGACAGTCCGGTGGAGCTTTCTTT
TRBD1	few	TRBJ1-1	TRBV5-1	CASSSSGTGVAEAFF	TGCGCCAGCAGCTCATCCGGGACAGGGGTGGCTGAAGCTTTCTTT
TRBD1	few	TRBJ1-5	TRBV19	CASNHPTGLNQPQHF	TGTGCCAGTAACCATCCGACAGGGCTCAATCAGCCCCAGCATTTT
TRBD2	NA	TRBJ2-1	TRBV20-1	CSALSAGGADEQFF	TGCAGTGCCCTTTCTGCGGGAGGTGCCGATGAGCAGTTCTTC
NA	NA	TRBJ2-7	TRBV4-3	CASSQDYGSAYEQYF	TGCGCCAGCAGCCAAGATTACGGCTCAGCCTACGAGCAGTACTTC
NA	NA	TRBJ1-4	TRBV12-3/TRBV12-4	CASSWQVEKLFF	TGTGCCAGCAGCTGGCAGGTTGAAAAACTGTTTTTT